This T cell receptor beta chain was sequenced for a study of PD-1 blockade in classical Hodgkin lymphoma (dated by TCRdb to the early 2020s). For context, the study as a whole: Nivolumab dosing was 3 mg/kg intravenously every 2 weeks, continuing until either disease progression or unacceptable toxicity. The study used CyTOF and TCR beta sequencing to define a peripheral blood immune signature of response to PD-1 blockade in classical Hodgkin lymphoma. Points the paper makes about the study in general: Among trial patients, those achieving complete response had baseline diversity similar to that of newly diagnosed patients, while diversity was significantly lower in partial responders and progressors. Lower diversity was observed in patients in whom nivolumab was started less than 1 year after ASCT, and these patients were excluded from later analyses so that confounding by immune reconstitution would be avoided. The study was restricted to a single clinical trial cohort, and the causes of repertoire differences, possibly disease activity or prior therapy, were left undefined. Baseline TCR diversity was reported to be lower in newly diagnosed patients than in healthy donors, and even lower in relapsed/refractory patients. CD4+ but not CD8+ TCR diversity rose significantly by C4D1 (p=0.0027 vs p=0.16), most apparent in complete responders (p=0.02).

Taken with the paper, the label for time point translates to: cycle 2 day 1 (C2D1) of nivolumab. Every trial patient had relapsed after autologous stem cell transplantation, and cohorts A, B and C differed in prior brentuximab vedotin exposure. The trial cohort was composed of under 70 patients with relapsed/refractory classical Hodgkin lymphoma, for whom complete response, partial response or progressive disease was recorded as best overall response. Single-agent nivolumab was administered to trial patients in the multi-cohort phase II CheckMate 205 trial. Best overall response was determined by an independent review committee according to the 2007 International Working Group response criteria. Trial PBMCs were collected just before the start of nivolumab (C1D1) and during therapy at cycle 2 day 1 and cycle 4 day 1. Peripheral blood was collected in 8 mL Vacutainer Cell Preparation Tubes, from which PBMCs were isolated by centrifugation and then cryopreserved.

Spanning cysteine to phenylalanine, the CDR3 consists of 15 amino acids. Just CDR3 DNA is preserved here, 45 bases in frame from base 1. CDR1 and CDR2 are read off the germline V gene (reference sequence) as MNHEY and SMNVEV. The V end loses 5 bases and the J end loses 2 bases, and a stretch of 13 bases separates them. Regarding this clone: The specificity of this receptor is unknown. One base away there is no much larger clone; base qualities are not given.

The Qiagen DNeasy kit was used to extract genomic DNA both from unsorted PBMCs and from the negatively selected CD4+ and CD8+ fractions. Amplification of TCR beta CDR3 regions was done by immunoSEQ multiplex PCR with primers that anneal to V and J segments. A synthetic immune receptor repertoire was used to minimize amplification bias, and any remaining bias was removed computationally after sequencing. In the original analysis: Custom Python scripts were used to quantify repertoire diversity as the Shannon entropy index. Unsorted, CD4+ and CD8+ repertoires were examined separately, except in combined analyses, for which CD4+ and CD8+ sequences were merged in silico. Clonal expansion was defined as at least a 2-fold frequency increase after treatment relative to C1D1, with a pseudocount of 0.5 for undetected baseline clones. Singleton clones were defined as clones with 0 or 1 copy at C1D1, and non-singleton clones were defined as clones with 2 or more copies. Clones expanded in unsorted samples were assigned a CD4+, CD8+ or unknown annotation through matching of protein sequences in sorted samples from the same patient. Wilcoxon tests were applied to paired samples to test diversity changes from C1D1 to C4D1. TCRdb limited this immuneACCESS table to in-frame rearrangements with V and J called. A share of clones is missing; checked studies link under half to unresolved V genes, and the rest is unexplained. V, J and clone size are taken as reported in that table, and D and trimming were inferred from the DNA itself. The table for this sample lists tens of thousands of clones; nearly 90% of them were counted only once. Of the sample, about 10% is held by the ten largest clones.

Sample: peripheral blood mononuclear cells (PBMCs), taken before the second cycle of nivolumab. This chain is built from TRBV27 and TRBJ2-1, with a weak D call of TRBD1 (5 bases match). The sequence was obtained from a human donor with classical Hodgkin lymphoma. The sequenced DNA is TGTGCCAGCAGTAACACAGGCGGCCCCTACAATGAGCAGTTCTTC. It is translated as CASSNTGGPYNEQFF.